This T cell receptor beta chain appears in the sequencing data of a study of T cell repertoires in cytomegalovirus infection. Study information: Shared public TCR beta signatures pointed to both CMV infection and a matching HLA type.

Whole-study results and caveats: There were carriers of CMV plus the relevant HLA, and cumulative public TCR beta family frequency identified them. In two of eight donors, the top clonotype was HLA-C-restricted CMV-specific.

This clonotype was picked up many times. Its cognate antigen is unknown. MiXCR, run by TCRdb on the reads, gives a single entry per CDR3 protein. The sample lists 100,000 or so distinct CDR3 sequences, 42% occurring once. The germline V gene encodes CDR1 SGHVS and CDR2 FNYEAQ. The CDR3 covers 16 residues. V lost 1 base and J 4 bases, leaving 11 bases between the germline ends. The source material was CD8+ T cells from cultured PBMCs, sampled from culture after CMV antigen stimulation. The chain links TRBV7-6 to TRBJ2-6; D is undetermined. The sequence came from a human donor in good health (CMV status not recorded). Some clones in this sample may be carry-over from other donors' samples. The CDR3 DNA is TGTGCCAGCAGCTTAGAGCCGTTGTGGGGGGCCAACGTCCTGACTTTC. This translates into CASSLEPLWGANVLTF.